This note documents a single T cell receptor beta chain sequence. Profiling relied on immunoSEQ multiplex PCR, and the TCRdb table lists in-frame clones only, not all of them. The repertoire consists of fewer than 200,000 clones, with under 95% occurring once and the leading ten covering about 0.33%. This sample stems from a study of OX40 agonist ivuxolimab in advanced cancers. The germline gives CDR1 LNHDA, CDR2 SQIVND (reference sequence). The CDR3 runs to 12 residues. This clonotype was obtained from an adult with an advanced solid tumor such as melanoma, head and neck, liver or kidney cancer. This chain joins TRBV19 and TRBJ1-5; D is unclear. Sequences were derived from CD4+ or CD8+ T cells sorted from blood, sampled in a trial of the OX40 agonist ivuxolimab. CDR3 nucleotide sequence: TGTGCTGGCGGGTTGTGGAATCAGCCCCAGCATTTT. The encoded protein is CAGGLWNQPQHF.